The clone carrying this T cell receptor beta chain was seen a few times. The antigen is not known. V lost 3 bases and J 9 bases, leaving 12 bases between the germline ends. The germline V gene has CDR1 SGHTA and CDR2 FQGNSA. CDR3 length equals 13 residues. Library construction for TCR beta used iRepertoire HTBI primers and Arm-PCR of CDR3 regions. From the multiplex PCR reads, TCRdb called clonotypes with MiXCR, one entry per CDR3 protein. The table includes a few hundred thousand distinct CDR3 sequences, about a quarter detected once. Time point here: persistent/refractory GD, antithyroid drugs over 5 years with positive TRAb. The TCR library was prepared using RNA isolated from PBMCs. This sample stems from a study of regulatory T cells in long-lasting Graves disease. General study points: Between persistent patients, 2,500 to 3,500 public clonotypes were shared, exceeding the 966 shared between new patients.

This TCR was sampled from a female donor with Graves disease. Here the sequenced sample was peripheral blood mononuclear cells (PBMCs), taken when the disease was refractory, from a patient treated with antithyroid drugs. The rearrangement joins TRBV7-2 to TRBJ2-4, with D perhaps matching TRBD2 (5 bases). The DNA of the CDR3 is TGTGCCAGCAGCTTTAAGGGTCGGGGCATTCAGTACTTC. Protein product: CASSFKGRGIQYF. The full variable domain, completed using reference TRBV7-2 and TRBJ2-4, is GAGVSQSPSNKVTEKGKDVELRCDPISGHTALYWYRQSLGQGLEFLIYFQGNSAPDKSGLPSDRFSAERTGGSVSTLTIQRTQQEDSAVYLCASSFKGRGIQYFGAGTRLSVL.